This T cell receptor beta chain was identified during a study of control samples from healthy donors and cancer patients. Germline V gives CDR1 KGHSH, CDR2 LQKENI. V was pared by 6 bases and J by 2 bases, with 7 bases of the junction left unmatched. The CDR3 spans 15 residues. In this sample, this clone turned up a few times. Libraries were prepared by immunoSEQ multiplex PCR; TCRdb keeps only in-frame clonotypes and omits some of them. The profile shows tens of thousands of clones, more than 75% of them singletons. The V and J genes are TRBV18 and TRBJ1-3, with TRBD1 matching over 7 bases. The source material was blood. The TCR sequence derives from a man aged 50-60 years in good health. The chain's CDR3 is CASSPDRIPGNTIYF. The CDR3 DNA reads TGTGCCAGCTCTCCGGACAGGATTCCTGGAAACACCATATATTTT.